These 30 T cell receptor beta chains originate from one sample sequenced in a study of cytomegalovirus exposure and HLA in healthy donors. The PCR employed 60 Vbeta primers together with 13 Jbeta primers. The data were produced by immunoSEQ multiplex PCR, yet TCRdb's version contains in-frame clones alone and is incomplete. The top ten hold 4.2% of the sample, which has 95,000 to 110,000 clones, approximately 80% seen once. The sequenced sample was PBMCs. These receptors were obtained from a male donor in good health and CMV-seronegative.

The chain links TRBV6-1 to TRBJ1-1, with a weak D call TRBD1 (6 bases). Germline V gene lookup returns CDR1 MNHNS and CDR2 SASEGT. Trimming took 10 bases from V and 1 from J, leaving 13 bases between them. This CDR3 is built from 13 residues. CDR3 region: CATVDRWNTEAFF. Written as DNA, the CDR3 is TGTGCCACCGTGGACAGATGGAACACTGAAGCTTTCTTT.

This clone has more than one count but fewer than ten. V gene TRBV7-8 combines with J gene TRBJ1-5, with D unresolved. Germline values: CDR1 SGHVS, CDR2 FQNEAQ. The V end was cut by 1 base, the J end by 3 bases, with 13 bases between. This CDR3 is built from 16 residues. In nucleotides, the CDR3 is TGTGCCAGCAGCTTAGATAGTTTGAGTTACAATCAGCCCCAGCATTTT. Encoded protein: CASSLDSLSYNQPQHF.

The genes are TRBV30 and TRBJ2-7, with 14 bases identical to TRBD2. The CDR3 sequence is 14 residues long. V shed 3 bases, J shed 7 bases, and the junction held 5 bases outside the gene matches. Germline V gene lookup returns CDR1 GTSNPN and CDR2 SVGIG (reference sequence). The CDR3 region has the DNA TGTGCCTGGAGCTTGGGACTAGCGGGAGTAGAGCAGTACTTC. Translating it yields CAWSLGLAGVEQYF. The entire variable domain, with the rest obtained from reference TRBV30 and TRBJ2-7, is as follows: SQTIHQWPATLVQPVGSPLSLECTVEGTSNPNLYWYRQAAGRGLQLLFYSVGIGQISSEVPQNLSASRPQDRQFILSSKKLLLSDSGFYLCAWSLGLAGVEQYFGPGTRLTVT.

This chain connects TRBV5-1 to TRBJ2-3; TRBD2 matches at 8 bases. V gave up 1 base and J gave up 4 bases; unmatched junction bases: 8. This CDR3 comprises 16 residues. Germline V gene data show CDR1 as SGHRS and CDR2 as YFSETQ. CDR3 nucleotides: TGCGCCAGCAGCTTGTCCCTCGGGAGGGCCCCAGATACGCAGTATTTT. Amino acids: CASSLSLGRAPDTQYF.

This clone was seen a single time. The chain couples TRBV27 to TRBJ1-2; 8 bases line up with TRBD1. Unmatched junction bases numbered 7, after V lost 3 bases and J lost 10 bases. Germline-derived CDR1 and CDR2 are MNHEY and SMNVEV (reference sequence). CDR3 length equals 13 residues. The CDR3: CASSFSGQVDYTF. CDR3 nucleotides: TGTGCCAGCAGTTTTTCGGGACAGGTGGACTACACCTTC.

The chain is built from TRBV4-1 and TRBJ2-1; TRBD2 is a possible D gene (6 bases). CDR1 MGHRA and CDR2 YSYEKL come from the germline V gene. The CDR3 covers 12 residues. The V end lost 2 bases, the J end lost 7 bases, and 6 bases lay between the germline ends. CDR3 amino acids: CASSQRENEQFF. CDR3 nucleotides: TGCGCCAGCAGCCAACGGGAGAATGAGCAGTTCTTC.

The rearrangement links TRBV28 to TRBJ2-7, with D perhaps matching TRBD1 (5 bases). V was clipped by 7 bases and J by 3 bases, with 10 bases between them. This CDR3 has 12 residues. Per germline, CDR1 MDHEN and CDR2 SYDVKM. The CDR3 loop reads CASKGAFYEQYF. In DNA form, the CDR3 reads TGTGCCAGCAAAGGGGCATTCTACGAGCAGTACTTC.

The V gene is TRBV6-6, the J gene TRBJ2-5, with 10 positions matching TRBD1. This CDR3 spans 16 amino acids. After removal of 2 bases from V and 1 base from J, the junction contained 4 bases not matched to a gene. Germline CDR1 and CDR2: MNHNY and SVGAGI (reference sequence). The CDR3 sequence is CASSYGGTGAQETQYF. The CDR3 region has the DNA TGTGCCAGCAGTTACGGAGGGACAGGGGCCCAAGAGACCCAGTACTTC.

J is TRBJ2-3 and V is TRBV7-9; 14 bases are a match to TRBD2. The CDR3 runs to 16 residues. Germline loops: CDR1 SEHNR, CDR2 FQNEAQ (reference sequence). The J segment lost 5 bases and the V segment lost 4 bases, leaving 5 bases of the junction unmatched. Written as DNA, the CDR3 is TGTGCCAGCAGCTCGCGACTAGCGGGAGGGGGAGATACGCAGTATTTT. This sequence encodes CASSSRLAGGGDTQYF.

V and J are TRBV2 and TRBJ2-2, with 9 bases matching TRBD1. The CDR3 is 17 amino acids. The ends lost 6 bases at V and 1 base at J; junction bases unmatched: 9. The germline CDR1 and CDR2 sequences are SNHLY and FYNNEI. CDR3 DNA sequence: TGTGCCAGCAGGCCCTTACCGGGACAGGGGAACACCGGGGAGCTGTTTTTT. Protein product: CASRPLPGQGNTGELFF.

V is TRBV5-4 and J is TRBJ2-3; tentative D call: TRBD2 (6 bases). CDR3 length: 15 amino acids. From germline, CDR1 is SGHNT and CDR2 YYREEE (reference sequence). Trimming left V 3 bases short and J 1 base short, with 12 bases between. The CDR3 is CASSSQGLGTDTQYF. The CDR3 bases are TGTGCCAGCAGCTCGCAGGGACTGGGCACAGATACGCAGTATTTT.

This clone was found a few times. The V gene is TRBV5-5, the J gene TRBJ1-2; D not resolved. CDR1 is SGHKS and CDR2 is YYEKEE in the germline V gene (reference sequence). V lost 4 bases, J lost 3 bases, and 10 bases lay in between. This CDR3 comprises 13 residues. The CDR3 sequence is CASSPEVDYGYTF. In nucleotides, the CDR3 is TGTGCCAGCAGCCCAGAGGTTGACTATGGCTACACCTTC.

The chain links TRBV7-6 to TRBJ2-1, with TRBD2 identical over 9 bases. This CDR3 contains 16 residues. CDR1 is SGHVS and CDR2 is FNYEAQ in the germline V gene. The junction had 7 bases not matched to a gene; V was cut back by 3 bases and J by 4 bases. The CDR3 sequence: CASSLIAGAWYNEQFF. The CDR3 DNA is TGTGCCAGCAGCTTGATAGCGGGAGCCTGGTACAATGAGCAGTTCTTC. Supplemented by reference TRBV7-6 and TRBJ2-1, the full variable domain reads GAGVSQSPRYKVTKRGQDVALRCDPISGHVSLYWYRQALGQGPEFLTYFNYEAQQDKSGLPNDRFSAERPEGSISTLTIQRTEQRDSAMYRCASSLIAGAWYNEQFFGPGTRLTVL.

This clone was seen more than once but under ten times. V gene TRBV6-6 combines with J gene TRBJ2-3; D perhaps matches TRBD1 (6 bases). The V and J ends lost 6 bases and 2 bases respectively, with 15 bases between them. Germline CDR1 MNHNY, CDR2 SVGAGI (reference sequence). The CDR3 runs to 15 residues. CDR3 coding DNA: TGTGCCAGCAGCCCCCAGGGGAAGAACACAGATACGCAGTATTTT. Translated: CASSPQGKNTDTQYF.

The chain joins TRBV2 to TRBJ2-7; TRBD2 matches at 11 bases. V was clipped by 5 bases and J by 1 base; unmatched bases: 4. The CDR3 extends over 15 amino acids. In germline, CDR1 is SNHLY, CDR2 FYNNEI. CDR3 amino acids: CASSPRTSGSYEQYF. For the CDR3, the DNA is TGTGCCAGCAGTCCCCGGACTAGCGGGTCCTACGAGCAGTACTTC.

This clone has only a few counts. The CDR3 sequence: CSVEDGPYEQYF. In nucleotides, the CDR3 is TGCAGCGTTGAAGATGGCCCCTACGAGCAGTACTTC. The chain recombines TRBV29-1 with TRBJ2-7; D is unresolved. The CDR3 runs to 12 residues. V shed 0 bases and J shed 2 bases, with 5 bases lying between them. From germline, CDR1 is SQVTM and CDR2 ANQGSEA.

The chain links TRBV6-1 to TRBJ2-3; D gene unclear. The CDR3 totals 11 residues. Trimming left V 4 bases short and J 6 bases short, with 5 bases between. Germline-derived CDR1 and CDR2 are MNHNS and SASEGT. The chain's CDR3 is CASSGADTQYF. The CDR3 bases are TGTGCCAGCAGTGGGGCGGATACGCAGTATTTT.

The J gene is TRBJ2-2, the V gene TRBV7-3, with unresolved D. Trimming removed 5 bases from V and 7 bases from J, with 8 bases in between. This CDR3 is 12 amino acids long. The germline V gene has CDR1 SGHTA and CDR2 FQGTGA. CDR3 region: CASSPGGGELFF. CDR3 DNA: TGTGCCAGCAGCCCCGGCGGCGGGGAGCTGTTTTTT.

V and J are TRBV7-9 and TRBJ1-3, with 11 bases identical to TRBD1. CDR1 is SEHNR, CDR2 FQNEAQ, per germline (reference sequence). CDR3 length: 19 amino acids. V lost 5 bases, J lost 0 bases, and 12 bases stayed unmatched. The CDR3 DNA reads as TGTGCCAGCAGCAAAGGAGGTGGCGGGACAGGGGGCTCTGGAAACACCATATATTTT. Translated: CASSKGGGGTGGSGNTIYF.

V gene TRBV5-4 combines with J gene TRBJ2-1, with a tentative D call TRBD1 (6 bases). V gave up 4 bases and J gave up 5 bases, with 19 bases separating them. CDR1 SGHNT and CDR2 YYREEE come from the germline V gene (reference sequence). The CDR3 is made up of 16 amino acids. CDR3 protein: CASSLASTGLNNEQFF. CDR3 DNA sequence: TGTGCCAGCAGCCTGGCGTCGACAGGACTTAACAATGAGCAGTTCTTC.

J is TRBJ2-1 and V is TRBV7-2; 10 bases are a match to TRBD2. This CDR3 spans 16 amino acids. The trim removed 5 bases at V and 3 bases at J, leaving 7 bases unmatched. Germline assignment: CDR1 SGHTA and CDR2 FQGNSA. The CDR3 here is CASSRPSGGVYNEQFF. CDR3 sequence (DNA): TGTGCCAGCAGCCGCCCTAGCGGGGGAGTCTACAATGAGCAGTTCTTC.

This clone occurred a few times. V and J are TRBV2 and TRBJ2-4; 8 bases align to TRBD1. Germline CDR1 reads SNHLY; CDR2 reads FYNNEI. The length of the CDR3 is 16 residues. V dropped 2 bases and J dropped 0; count of bases not matched to a gene: 3. The CDR3 DNA is TGTGCCAGCAGTGAATACGGACAGGGAGCCAAAAACATTCAGTACTTC. This translates into CASSEYGQGAKNIQYF.

The V and J genes are TRBV27 and TRBJ2-2, with 12 bases matching TRBD2. This CDR3 contains 15 residues. Germline assignment: CDR1 MNHEY and CDR2 SMNVEV (reference sequence). V lost 5 bases, J lost 5 bases, and 3 bases stayed unmatched. The CDR3 is CASSTLAGGTGELFF. CDR3 DNA sequence: TGTGCCAGCAGTACCCTAGCGGGAGGGACCGGGGAGCTGTTTTTT.

The chain combines TRBV28 with TRBJ1-5; 7 bases fit TRBD1. The CDR3 is made up of 14 amino acids. Germline CDR1 is MDHEN and CDR2 is SYDVKM. With 4 bases clipped from V and 4 bases from J, the junction kept 4 bases outside the gene matches. CDR3 nucleotide sequence: TGTGCCAGCAGTTCACAGGGGTTGAATCAGCCCCAGCATTTT. Translated: CASSSQGLNQPQHF. Full variable domain (missing parts from reference TRBV28 and TRBJ1-5): DVKVTQSSRYLVKRTGEKVFLECVQDMDHENMFWYRQDPGLGLRLIYFSYDVKMKEKGDIPEGYSVSREKKERFSLILESASTNQTSMYLCASSSQGLNQPQHFGDGTRLSIL.

This chain uses TRBV6-5 with TRBJ2-7; D is ambiguous. The CDR3 is 15 amino acids. Between the trimmed V and J ends, which lost 6 bases and 0 bases, there was a span of 15 bases. The germline V gene has CDR1 MNHEY and CDR2 SVGAGI. The CDR3 nucleotides are TGTGCCAGCAGATCCCCGGCGGCTAGCTCCTACGAGCAGTACTTC. It is translated as CASRSPAASSYEQYF.

This chain connects TRBV2 to TRBJ1-1; TRBD1 matches 9 bases. The ends lost 10 bases at V and 4 bases at J; junction bases unmatched: 10. This CDR3 contains 14 residues. Germline V gene data show CDR1 as SNHLY and CDR2 as FYNNEI. The CDR3 sequence: CATRGGQGVTEAFF. For the CDR3, the DNA is TGTGCCACCCGGGGGGGACAGGGCGTCACTGAAGCTTTCTTT.

The table lists this clone with a few counts. V usage is TRBV28 and J usage is TRBJ2-1, with TRBD2 matching over 10 bases. The CDR3 consists of 16 residues. The germline V gene encodes CDR1 MDHEN and CDR2 SYDVKM. The V gene end was trimmed by 5 bases and the J gene end by 4 bases; junction bases not matched to a gene: 8. CDR3 nucleotides: TGTGCCAGCAGTACACCGGGACTAGCGCCGTACAATGAGCAGTTCTTC. Translated: CASSTPGLAPYNEQFF.

This clone has a single count. The J gene is TRBJ2-1, the V gene TRBV30, with a weak D call TRBD2 (7 bases). The CDR3 spans 15 residues. Trimming pared 0 bases from V and 12 bases from J, leaving 21 bases between. Germline V gene sequence: CDR1 GTSNPN, CDR2 SVGIG (reference sequence). The CDR3 region is CAWSVWDYGGRGQFF. The CDR3 DNA follows: TGTGCCTGGAGTGTATGGGACTATGGGGGCAGGGGGCAGTTCTTC.

This clone showed up just a few times. The chain combines TRBV5-1 with TRBJ2-1; weak D call: TRBD2 (5 bases). From germline, CDR1 is SGHRS and CDR2 YFSETQ. CDR3 size: 14 residues. Trimming pared 4 bases from V and 4 bases from J, leaving 12 bases between. The CDR3: CASSHGGLYNEQFF. In DNA, the CDR3 is TGCGCCAGCAGCCACGGAGGTTTGTACAATGAGCAGTTCTTC.

Points on this clone: The sample contains more than one DNA sequence encoding this CDR3. V usage is TRBV7-2 and J usage is TRBJ2-5; 11 nucleotides match TRBD2. This CDR3 has 16 amino acids. Germline CDR1 SGHTA, CDR2 FQGNSA. Unmatched junction bases numbered 8, after V lost 6 bases and J lost 2 bases. The CDR3 DNA reads as TGTGCCAGCAGTTCTGGTCTAGCGGGGGGACAAGAGACCCAGTACTTC. Translated, it gives CASSSGLAGGQETQYF. The whole variable domain, filled in from reference TRBV7-2 and TRBJ2-5, reads GAGVSQSPSNKVTEKGKDVELRCDPISGHTALYWYRQSLGQGLEFLIYFQGNSAPDKSGLPSDRFSAERTGGSVSTLTIQRTQQEDSAVYLCASSSGLAGGQETQYFGPGTRLLVL.